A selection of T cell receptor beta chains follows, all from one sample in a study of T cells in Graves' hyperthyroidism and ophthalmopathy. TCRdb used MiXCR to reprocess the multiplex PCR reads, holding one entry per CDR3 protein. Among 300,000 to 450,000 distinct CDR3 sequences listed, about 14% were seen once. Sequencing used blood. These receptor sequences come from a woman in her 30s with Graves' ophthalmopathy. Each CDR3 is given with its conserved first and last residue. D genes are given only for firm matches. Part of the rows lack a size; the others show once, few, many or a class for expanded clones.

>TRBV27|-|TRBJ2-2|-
TGTGCCAGCAGTCCCCACGCAGGGCGGTTAACCGGGGAGCTGTTTTTT
CASSPHAGRLTGELFF
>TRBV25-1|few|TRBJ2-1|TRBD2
TGTGCCAGCAGTGAGTTTTCTGCTAGCGGGCTCTACAATGAGCAGTTCTTC
CASSEFSASGLYNEQFF
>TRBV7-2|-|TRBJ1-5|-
TGTGCCAGCAGCTTATGGGGGGTCAATCAGCCCCAGCATTTT
CASSLWGVNQPQHF
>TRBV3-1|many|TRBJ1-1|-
TGTGCCAGCAGAACAGGGAACACTGAAGCTTTCTTT
CASRTGNTEAFF
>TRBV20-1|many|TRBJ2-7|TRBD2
TGCAGTGCCGTAGGCCGCGGGGGGGACTCCTACGAGCAGTACTTC
CSAVGRGGDSYEQYF
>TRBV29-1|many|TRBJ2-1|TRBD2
TGCAGCGTTGAAGATTGGACTAGCGGGGGGATCGATGAGCAGTTCTTC
CSVEDWTSGGIDEQFF
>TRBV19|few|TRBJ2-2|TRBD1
TGTGCCAGTAGTATTCGCCAGGGGGATGCCGGGGAGCTGTTTTTT
CASSIRQGDAGELFF
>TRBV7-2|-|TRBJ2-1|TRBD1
TGTGCCAGCACCTGGGACAGGAGCTACAATGAGCAGTTCTTC
CASTWDRSYNEQFF
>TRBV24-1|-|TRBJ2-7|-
TGTGCCACCAGTGCGGGGGTCGGGAGCTCCTACGAGCAGTACTTC
CATSAGVGSSYEQYF
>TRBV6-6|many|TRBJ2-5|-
TGTGCCAGCAGTTACTCGTCCCGAGGGGGGGGAGAGACCCAGTACTTC
CASSYSSRGGGETQYF
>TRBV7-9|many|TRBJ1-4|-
TGTGCCAGCAGCCATCCGCGGGGGGCGCTCATTGAAAAACTGTTTTTT
CASSHPRGALIEKLFF
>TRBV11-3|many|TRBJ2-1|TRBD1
TGTGCCAGCAGCGCCACAGGGGTAGCCTACAATGAGCAGTTCTTC
CASSATGVAYNEQFF
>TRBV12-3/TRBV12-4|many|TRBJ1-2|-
TGTGCCAGCAGTCCCCGGGGAGGGCCCCCCGGAGGCTACACCTTC
CASSPRGGPPGGYTF
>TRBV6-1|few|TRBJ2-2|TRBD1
TGTGCCGCCGACAGGGGTGCCGGGGAGCTGTTTTTT
CAADRGAGELFF
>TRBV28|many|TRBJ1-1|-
TGTGCCAGCACCATCACAGGGAACACTGAAGCTTTCTTT
CASTITGNTEAFF
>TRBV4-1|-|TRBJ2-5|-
TGCGCCAGCAGCCAGTCGCATGTGGAGTGGGAAACGGTGGAGACCCAGTACTTC
CASSQSHVEWETVETQYF
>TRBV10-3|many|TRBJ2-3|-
TGTGCCATCAGCAGACAGTCCACAGATACGCAGTATTTT
CAISRQSTDTQYF